Reported below is one T cell receptor (beta chain). Its matching antigen is unknown. Regarding time point: roughly 13 months of natalizumab therapy. These data originate in a study of multiple sclerosis patients with progressive multifocal leukoencephalopathy. With 3 bases removed from V and 7 bases from J, the gap between germline ends came to 15 bases. This CDR3 has 13 residues. Germline CDR1 and CDR2: GTSNPN and SVGIG (reference sequence). General study points: PML-onset expanded TRB clones were detectable before and during natalizumab therapy.

Clones were sequenced by immunoSEQ multiplex PCR, and TCRdb holds only the in-frame ones, with some missing. Of about 30,000 clones in the sample, 90% were seen once. The source of this sequence is a human donor with multiple sclerosis. Sequencing used PBMCs, obtained from a patient treated with natalizumab. The V call is TRBV30, the J call TRBJ1-1; D perhaps matches TRBD1 (5 bases). The CDR3 DNA is TGTGCCTGGAGGGGGGACTTAGTAGGTGAAGCTTTCTTT. Encoded protein: CAWRGDLVGEAFF.